A single sample gave rise to the 8 T cell receptor beta chains below, sequenced in a study of control samples from healthy donors and cancer patients. Here immunoSEQ multiplex PCR was the method, and the copy in TCRdb shows in-frame clones only, minus some. This table has 90,000 to 150,000 clones, more than 85% appearing once. The sequenced sample consisted of blood. The receptors come from a woman in her late teens or twenties in good health.

This clone was observed once. The CDR3, as DNA: TGCAGCGCCGCCGCGGGGAGAGGGGAGCAGTACTTC. It is translated as CSAAAGRGEQYF. This rearrangement joins TRBV29-1 to TRBJ2-7, with TRBD2 as a possible D gene (6 bases). The V end lost 7 bases, the J end lost 7 bases, and 17 bases lay between the germline ends. The CDR3 length is 12 residues. The germline CDR1 and CDR2 sequences are SQVTM and ANQGSEA.

The CDR3 protein is CASSEQGLHEQYF. The CDR3 DNA reads TGTGCCAGCAGTGAGCAGGGACTCCACGAGCAGTACTTC. This chain joins TRBV6-1 and TRBJ2-7; the D gene is possibly TRBD2 (6 bases). Per germline, CDR1 MNHNS and CDR2 SASEGT. CDR3 size: 13 residues. Trimming cost V 3 bases and J 5 bases, with 11 bases left between them.

Comments on this clone: Compared with germline, one end of the junction differs, possibly owing to a read error. This specimen includes other DNA sequences encoding the same CDR3. CDR3 nucleotide sequence: TGTGCTAGCAGCTCACAGGGCGGAAACACTGAAGCTTTCTTT. Its translation is CASSSQGGNTEAFF. This chain joins TRBV7-9 and TRBJ1-1, with D possibly TRBD1 on 6 matching bases. This CDR3 is built from 14 residues. The germline V gene has CDR1 SEHNR and CDR2 FQNEAQ (reference sequence).

The chain combines TRBV18 with TRBJ1-5; D unresolved. The CDR3 is 14 amino acids. Trimming pared 6 bases from V and 3 bases from J, leaving 12 bases between. Germline V lookup: CDR1 KGHSH, CDR2 LQKENI. In nucleotides, the CDR3 is TGTGCCAGCTCCCTCGGAGCAGACAATCAGCCCCAGCATTTT. Residues: CASSLGADNQPQHF.

This clone was counted a single time. V gene TRBV9 combines with J gene TRBJ1-3, with D possibly matching TRBD1 (5 bases). CDR1 and CDR2 (germline): SGDLS, YYNGEE. CDR3 length: 15 residues. V was clipped by 4 bases and J by 0 bases, with 11 bases between them. CDR3 bases: TGTGCCAGCAGCAGAGACAGTAACTCTGGAAACACCATATATTTT. It translates to CASSRDSNSGNTIYF.

This clone was observed a few times. This chain uses TRBV6-1 with TRBJ2-7; D ambiguous. In germline, CDR1 is MNHNS, CDR2 SASEGT. The length of the CDR3 is 10 residues. V was clipped by 3 bases and J by 4 bases, with 1 base between them. The CDR3 spells CASSEYEQYF. CDR3 coding DNA: TGTGCCAGCAGTGAGTACGAGCAGTACTTC.

The J gene is TRBJ1-4, the V gene TRBV2; unclear D gene. The length of the CDR3 is 15 residues. The V gene lost 3 bases and the J gene lost 5 bases, with 13 bases spanning the gap. Germline V gene lookup returns CDR1 SNHLY and CDR2 FYNNEI. The CDR3 DNA reads as TGTGCCAGCAGTGAGCGGTGGGGTACCAATGAAAAACTGTTTTTT. It encodes CASSERWGTNEKLFF.

This sequence joins TRBV24-1 and TRBJ1-2; no clear D gene. Germline V CDR1 and CDR2: KGHDR, SFDVKD. The CDR3 is made up of 14 amino acids. V lost 5 bases to trimming and J lost 6 bases, with 15 bases between them. The CDR3 spells CATSAPNRVDGYTF. In DNA form, the CDR3 reads TGTGCCACCAGTGCCCCCAATCGGGTAGATGGCTACACCTTC.